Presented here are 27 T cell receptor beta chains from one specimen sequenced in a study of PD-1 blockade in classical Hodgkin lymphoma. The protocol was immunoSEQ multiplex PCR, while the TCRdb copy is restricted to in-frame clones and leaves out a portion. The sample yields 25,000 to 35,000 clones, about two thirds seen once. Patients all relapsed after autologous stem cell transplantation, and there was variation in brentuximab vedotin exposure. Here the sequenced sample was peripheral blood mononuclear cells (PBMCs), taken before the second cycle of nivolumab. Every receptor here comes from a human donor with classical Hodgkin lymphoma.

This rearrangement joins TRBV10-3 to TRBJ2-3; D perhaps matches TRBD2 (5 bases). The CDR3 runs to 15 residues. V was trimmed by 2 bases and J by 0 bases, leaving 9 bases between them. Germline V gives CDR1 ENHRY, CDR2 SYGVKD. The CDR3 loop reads CAISENSGSTDTQYF. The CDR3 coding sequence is TGTGCCATCAGTGAGAACAGCGGAAGCACAGATACGCAGTATTTT.

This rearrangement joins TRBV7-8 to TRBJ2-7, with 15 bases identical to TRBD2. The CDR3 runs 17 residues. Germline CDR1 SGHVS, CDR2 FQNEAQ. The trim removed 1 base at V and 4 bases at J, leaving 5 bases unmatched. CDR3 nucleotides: TGTGCCAGCAGCTTAGGGACTAGCGGGGGGGCCTTATACGAGCAGTACTTC. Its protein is CASSLGTSGGALYEQYF.

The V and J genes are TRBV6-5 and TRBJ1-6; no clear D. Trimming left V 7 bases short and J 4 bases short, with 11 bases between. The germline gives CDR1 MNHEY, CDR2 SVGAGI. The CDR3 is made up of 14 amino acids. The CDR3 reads CASTNFPYNSPLHF. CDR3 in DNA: TGTGCCAGCACGAATTTTCCGTATAATTCACCCCTCCACTTT.

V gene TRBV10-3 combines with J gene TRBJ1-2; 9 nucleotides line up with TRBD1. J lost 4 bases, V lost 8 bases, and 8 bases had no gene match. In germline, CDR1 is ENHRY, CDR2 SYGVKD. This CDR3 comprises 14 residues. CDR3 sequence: CAISGQGIGYGYTF. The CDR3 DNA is TGTGCCATCTCCGGACAGGGGATAGGCTATGGCTACACCTTC.

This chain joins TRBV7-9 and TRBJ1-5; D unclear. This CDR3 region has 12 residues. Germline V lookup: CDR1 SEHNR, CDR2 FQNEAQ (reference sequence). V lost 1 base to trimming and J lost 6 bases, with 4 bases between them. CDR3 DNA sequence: TGTGCCAGCAGCTTAGGTCCTCAGCCCCAGCATTTT. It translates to CASSLGPQPQHF.

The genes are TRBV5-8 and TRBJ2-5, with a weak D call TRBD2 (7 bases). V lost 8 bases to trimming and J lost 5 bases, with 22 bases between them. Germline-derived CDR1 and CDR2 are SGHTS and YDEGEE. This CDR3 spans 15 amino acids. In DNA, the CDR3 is TGTGCCAGTACCACTTGGGGGGGCCTTTCGGAGACCCAGTACTTC. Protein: CASTTWGGLSETQYF.

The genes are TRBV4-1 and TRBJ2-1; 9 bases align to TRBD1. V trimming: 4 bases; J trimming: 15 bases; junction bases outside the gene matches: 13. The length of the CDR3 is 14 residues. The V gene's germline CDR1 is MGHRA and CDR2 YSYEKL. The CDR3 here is CASSRIFGDRAPFF. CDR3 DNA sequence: TGCGCCAGCAGCCGCATCTTCGGGGACAGGGCTCCGTTCTTC.

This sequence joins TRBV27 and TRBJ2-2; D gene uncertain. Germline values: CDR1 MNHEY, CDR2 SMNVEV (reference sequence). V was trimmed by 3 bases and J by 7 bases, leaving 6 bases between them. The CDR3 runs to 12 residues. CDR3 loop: CASSFHNGELFF. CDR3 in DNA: TGTGCCAGCAGTTTTCACAACGGGGAGCTGTTTTTT.

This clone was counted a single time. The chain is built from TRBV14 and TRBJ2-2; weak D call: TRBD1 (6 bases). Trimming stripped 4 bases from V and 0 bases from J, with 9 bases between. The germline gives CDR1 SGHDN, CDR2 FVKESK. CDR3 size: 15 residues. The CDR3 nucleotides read TGTGCCAGCAGCCGGGACACATCGAACACCGGGGAGCTGTTTTTT. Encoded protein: CASSRDTSNTGELFF.

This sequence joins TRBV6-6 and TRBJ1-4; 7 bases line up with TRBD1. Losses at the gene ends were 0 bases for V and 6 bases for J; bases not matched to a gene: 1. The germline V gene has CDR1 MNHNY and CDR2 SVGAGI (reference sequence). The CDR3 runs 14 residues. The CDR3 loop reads CASSYSQGDEKLFF. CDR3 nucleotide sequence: TGTGCCAGCAGTTACTCCCAGGGGGATGAAAAACTGTTTTTT.

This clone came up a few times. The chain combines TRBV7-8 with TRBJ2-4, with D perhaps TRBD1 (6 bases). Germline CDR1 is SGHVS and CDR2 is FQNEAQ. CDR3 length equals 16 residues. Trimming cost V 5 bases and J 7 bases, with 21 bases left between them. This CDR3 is CASSPDMGARGNIQYF. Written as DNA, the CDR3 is TGTGCCAGCAGCCCTGATATGGGGGCAAGGGGTAACATTCAGTACTTC.

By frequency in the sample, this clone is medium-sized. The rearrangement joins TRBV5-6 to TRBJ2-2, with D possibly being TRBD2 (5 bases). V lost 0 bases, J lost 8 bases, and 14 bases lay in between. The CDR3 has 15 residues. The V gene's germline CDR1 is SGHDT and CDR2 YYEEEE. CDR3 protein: CASSLDGPGKGELFF. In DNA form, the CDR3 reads TGTGCCAGCAGCTTGGATGGCCCCGGGAAGGGGGAGCTGTTTTTT. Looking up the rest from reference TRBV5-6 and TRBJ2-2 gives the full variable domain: DAGVTQSPTHLIKTRGQQVTLRCSPKSGHDTVSWYQQALGQGPQFIFQYYEEEERQRGNFPDRFSGHQFPNYSSELNVNALLLGDSALYLCASSLDGPGKGELFFGEGSRLTVL.

CDR3 loop: CASSSTRAGEYTDTQYF. CDR3 coding DNA: TGTGCCAGCAGCTCCACTAGGGCGGGGGAGTACACAGATACGCAGTATTTT. The V gene is TRBV7-6, the J gene TRBJ2-3; 7 bases fit TRBD2. CDR3 length equals 17 residues. V lost 4 bases to trimming and J lost 2 bases; unmatched junction nucleotides: 12. Germline loops: CDR1 SGHVS, CDR2 FNYEAQ.

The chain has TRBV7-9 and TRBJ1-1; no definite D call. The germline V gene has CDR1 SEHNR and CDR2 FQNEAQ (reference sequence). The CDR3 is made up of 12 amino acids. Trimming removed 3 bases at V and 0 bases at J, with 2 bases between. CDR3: CASSFVNTEAFF. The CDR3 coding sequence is TGTGCCAGCAGCTTTGTGAACACTGAAGCTTTCTTT.

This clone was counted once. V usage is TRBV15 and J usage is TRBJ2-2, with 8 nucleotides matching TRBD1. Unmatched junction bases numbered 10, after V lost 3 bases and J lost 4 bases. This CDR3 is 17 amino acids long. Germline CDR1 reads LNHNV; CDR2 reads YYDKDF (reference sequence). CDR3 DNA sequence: TGTGCCACCAGCAGTGAGGGGCGGACAGGGAGCACCGGGGAGCTGTTTTTT. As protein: CATSSEGRTGSTGELFF.

The CDR3 DNA reads TGCGCCAGCAGCTTGGTGGGCCCCTCTGGCACAGATACGCAGTATTTT. It translates to CASSLVGPSGTDTQYF. The chain carries TRBV5-1 and TRBJ2-3; no clear D. CDR1 SGHRS and CDR2 YFSETQ come from the germline V gene. Trimming cost V 0 bases and J 1 base, with 12 bases left between them. This CDR3 spans 16 amino acids.

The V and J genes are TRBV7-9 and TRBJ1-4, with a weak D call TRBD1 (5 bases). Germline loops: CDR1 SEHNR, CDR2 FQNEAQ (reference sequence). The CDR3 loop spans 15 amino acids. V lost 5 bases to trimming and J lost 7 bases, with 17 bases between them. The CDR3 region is CASSAMQGTFEKLFF. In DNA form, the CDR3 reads TGTGCCAGCAGCGCAATGCAGGGCACCTTTGAAAAACTGTTTTTT.

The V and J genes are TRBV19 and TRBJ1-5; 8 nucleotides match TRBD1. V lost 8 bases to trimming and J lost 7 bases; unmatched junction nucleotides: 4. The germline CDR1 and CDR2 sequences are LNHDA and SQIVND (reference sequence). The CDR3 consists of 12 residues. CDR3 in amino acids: CASDRGYQPQHF. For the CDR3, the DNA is TGTGCCAGTGACAGGGGCTACCAGCCCCAGCATTTT. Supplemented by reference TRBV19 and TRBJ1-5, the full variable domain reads DGGITQSPKYLFRKEGQNVTLSCEQNLNHDAMYWYRQDPGQGLRLIYYSQIVNDFQKGDIAEGYSVSREKKESFPLTVTSAQKNPTAFYLCASDRGYQPQHFGDGTRLSIL.

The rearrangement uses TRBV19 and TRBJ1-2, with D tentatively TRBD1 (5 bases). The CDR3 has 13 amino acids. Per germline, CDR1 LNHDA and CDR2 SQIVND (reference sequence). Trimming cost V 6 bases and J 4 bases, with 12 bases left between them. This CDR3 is CASRPTGFYGYTF. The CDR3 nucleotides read TGTGCCAGTAGGCCTACAGGTTTCTATGGCTACACCTTC.

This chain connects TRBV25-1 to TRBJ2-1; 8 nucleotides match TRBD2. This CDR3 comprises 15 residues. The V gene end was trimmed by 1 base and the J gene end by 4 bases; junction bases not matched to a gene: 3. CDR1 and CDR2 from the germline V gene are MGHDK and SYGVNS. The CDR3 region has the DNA TGTGCCAGCAGTGAATTGCGGGGGGTATACAATGAGCAGTTCTTC. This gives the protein CASSELRGVYNEQFF.

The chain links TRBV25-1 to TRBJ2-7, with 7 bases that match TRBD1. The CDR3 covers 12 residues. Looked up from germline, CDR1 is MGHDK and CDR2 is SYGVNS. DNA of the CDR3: TGTGCTTCCGGGACAGACGCCTACGAGCAGTACTTC. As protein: CASGTDAYEQYF.

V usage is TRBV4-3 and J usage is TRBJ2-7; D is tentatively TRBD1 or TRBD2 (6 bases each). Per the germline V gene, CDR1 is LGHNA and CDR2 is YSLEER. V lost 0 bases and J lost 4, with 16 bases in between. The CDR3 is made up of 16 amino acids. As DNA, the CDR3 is TGCGCCAGCAGCCAAGATTGGAGGGGGGCCTCGTACGAGCAGTACTTC. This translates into CASSQDWRGASYEQYF.

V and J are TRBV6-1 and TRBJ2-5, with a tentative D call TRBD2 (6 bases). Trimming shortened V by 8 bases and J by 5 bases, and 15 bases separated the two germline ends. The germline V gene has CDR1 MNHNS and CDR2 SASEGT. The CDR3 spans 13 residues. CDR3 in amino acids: CASVLEGLETQYF. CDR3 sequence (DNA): TGTGCCAGCGTTTTGGAGGGTTTGGAGACCCAGTACTTC.

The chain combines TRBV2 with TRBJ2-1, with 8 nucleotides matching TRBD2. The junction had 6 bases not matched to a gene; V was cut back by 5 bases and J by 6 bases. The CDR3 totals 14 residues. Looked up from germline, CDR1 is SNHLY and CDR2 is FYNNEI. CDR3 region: CASSPTRGGNEQFF. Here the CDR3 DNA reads TGTGCCAGCAGTCCTACTCGGGGGGGCAATGAGCAGTTCTTC. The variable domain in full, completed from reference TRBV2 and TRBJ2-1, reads EPEVTQTPSHQVTQMGQEVILRCVPISNHLYFYWYRQILGQKVEFLVSFYNNEISEKSEIFDDQFSVERPDGSNFTLKIRSTKLEDSAMYFCASSPTRGGNEQFFGPGTRLTVL.

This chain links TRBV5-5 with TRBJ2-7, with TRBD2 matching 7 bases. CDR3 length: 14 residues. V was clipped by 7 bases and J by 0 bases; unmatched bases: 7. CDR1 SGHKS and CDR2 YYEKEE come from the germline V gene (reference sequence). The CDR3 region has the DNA TGTGCCAGCGAAACTAGCGCCAGCTCCTACGAGCAGTACTTC. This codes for CASETSASSYEQYF.

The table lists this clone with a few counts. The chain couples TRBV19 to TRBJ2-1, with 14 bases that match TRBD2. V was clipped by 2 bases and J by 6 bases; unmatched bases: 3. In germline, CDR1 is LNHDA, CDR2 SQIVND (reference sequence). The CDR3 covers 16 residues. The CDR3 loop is CASSIPGLAGVNEQFF. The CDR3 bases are TGTGCCAGTAGTATACCGGGACTAGCGGGGGTCAATGAGCAGTTCTTC.

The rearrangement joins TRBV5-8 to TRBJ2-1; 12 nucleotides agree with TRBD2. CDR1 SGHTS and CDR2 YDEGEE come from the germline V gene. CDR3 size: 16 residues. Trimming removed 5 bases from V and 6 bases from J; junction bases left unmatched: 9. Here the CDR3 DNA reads TGTGCCAGCAGTCATCTAGCGGGGGGGCACCTCAATGAGCAGTTCTTC. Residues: CASSHLAGGHLNEQFF.